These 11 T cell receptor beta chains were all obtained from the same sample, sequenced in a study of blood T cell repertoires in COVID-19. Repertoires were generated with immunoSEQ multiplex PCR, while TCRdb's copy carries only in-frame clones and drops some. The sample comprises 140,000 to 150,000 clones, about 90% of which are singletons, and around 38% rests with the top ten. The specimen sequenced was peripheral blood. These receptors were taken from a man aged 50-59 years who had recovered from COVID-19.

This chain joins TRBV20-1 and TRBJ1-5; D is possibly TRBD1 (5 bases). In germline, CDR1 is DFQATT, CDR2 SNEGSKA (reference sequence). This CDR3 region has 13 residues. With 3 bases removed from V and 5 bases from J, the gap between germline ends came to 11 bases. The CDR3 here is CSASRAGDQPQHF. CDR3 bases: TGCAGTGCTAGTCGCGCGGGGGATCAGCCCCAGCATTTT.

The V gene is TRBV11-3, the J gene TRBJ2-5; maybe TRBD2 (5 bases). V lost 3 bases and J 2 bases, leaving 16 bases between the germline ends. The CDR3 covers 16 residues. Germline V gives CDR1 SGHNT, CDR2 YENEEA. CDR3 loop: CASSLGSREKQETQYF. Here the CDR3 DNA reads TGTGCCAGCAGCTTGGGCTCCCGGGAAAAACAAGAGACCCAGTACTTC.

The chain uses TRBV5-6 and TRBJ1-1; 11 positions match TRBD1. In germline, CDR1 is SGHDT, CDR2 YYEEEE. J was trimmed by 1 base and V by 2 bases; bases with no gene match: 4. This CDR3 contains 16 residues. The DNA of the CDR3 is TGTGCCAGCAGCTTTACCGGGACAGGGGGGAACACTGAAGCTTTCTTT. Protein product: CASSFTGTGGNTEAFF.

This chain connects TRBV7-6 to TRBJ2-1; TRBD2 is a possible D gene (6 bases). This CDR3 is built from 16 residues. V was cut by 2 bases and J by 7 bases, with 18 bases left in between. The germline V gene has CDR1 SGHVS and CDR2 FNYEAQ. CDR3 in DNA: TGTGCCAGCAGCTTACCCCCGGCGGGGTTAGGAAATGAGCAGTTCTTC. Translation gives CASSLPPAGLGNEQFF. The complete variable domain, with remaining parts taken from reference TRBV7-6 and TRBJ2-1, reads GAGVSQSPRYKVTKRGQDVALRCDPISGHVSLYWYRQALGQGPEFLTYFNYEAQQDKSGLPNDRFSAERPEGSISTLTIQRTEQRDSAMYRCASSLPPAGLGNEQFFGPGTRLTVL.

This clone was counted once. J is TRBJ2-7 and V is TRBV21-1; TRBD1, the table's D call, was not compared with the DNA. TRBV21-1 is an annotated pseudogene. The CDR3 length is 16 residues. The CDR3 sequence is CASSKELGDRGIEQYF. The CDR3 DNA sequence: TGTGCCAGCAGCAAAGAATTAGGAGACAGGGGTATCGAGCAGTACTTC.

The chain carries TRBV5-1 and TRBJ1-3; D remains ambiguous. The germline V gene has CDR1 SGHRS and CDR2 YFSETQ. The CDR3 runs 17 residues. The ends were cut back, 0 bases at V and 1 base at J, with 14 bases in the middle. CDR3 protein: CASSLGLTKNSGNTIYF. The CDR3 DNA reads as TGCGCCAGCAGCTTGGGACTTACTAAAAATTCTGGAAACACCATATATTTT.

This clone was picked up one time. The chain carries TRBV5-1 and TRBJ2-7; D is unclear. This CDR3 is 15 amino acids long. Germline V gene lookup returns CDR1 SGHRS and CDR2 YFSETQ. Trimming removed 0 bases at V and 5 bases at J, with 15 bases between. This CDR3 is CASSLVQSSAHEQYF. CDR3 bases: TGCGCCAGCAGCTTGGTACAGTCCTCGGCCCACGAGCAGTACTTC.

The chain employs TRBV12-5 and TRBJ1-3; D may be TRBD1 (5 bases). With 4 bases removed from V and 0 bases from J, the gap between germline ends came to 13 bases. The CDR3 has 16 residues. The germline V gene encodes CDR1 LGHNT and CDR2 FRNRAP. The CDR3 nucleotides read TGTGCTAGTGGTTCCCAGGACACCATCTCTGGAAACACCATATATTTT. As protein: CASGSQDTISGNTIYF.

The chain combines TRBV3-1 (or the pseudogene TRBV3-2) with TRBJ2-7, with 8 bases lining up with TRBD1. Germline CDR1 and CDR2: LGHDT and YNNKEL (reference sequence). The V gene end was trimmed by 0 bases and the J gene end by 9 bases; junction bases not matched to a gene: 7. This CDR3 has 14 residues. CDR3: CASSQDVTGDLQYF. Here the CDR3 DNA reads TGTGCCAGCAGCCAAGATGTGACAGGGGATTTGCAGTACTTC.

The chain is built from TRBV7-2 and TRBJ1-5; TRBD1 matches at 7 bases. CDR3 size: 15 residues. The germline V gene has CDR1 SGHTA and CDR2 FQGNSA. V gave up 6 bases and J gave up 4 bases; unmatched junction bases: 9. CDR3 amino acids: CASRLDRAINQPQHF. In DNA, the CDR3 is TGTGCCAGCAGACTTGACAGGGCCATTAATCAGCCCCAGCATTTT.

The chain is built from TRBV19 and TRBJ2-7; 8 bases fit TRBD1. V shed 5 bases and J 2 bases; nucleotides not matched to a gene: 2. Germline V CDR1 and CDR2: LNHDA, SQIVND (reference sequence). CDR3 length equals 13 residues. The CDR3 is CASSQDRAYEQYF. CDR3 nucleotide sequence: TGTGCCAGTAGTCAGGACAGGGCCTACGAGCAGTACTTC.